This T cell receptor (beta chain) was documented in a study of blood T cell repertoires in COVID-19. Germline V gene sequence: CDR1 WNHNN, CDR2 SYGVQD (reference sequence). Trimming removed 4 bases from V and 3 bases from J, with 6 bases in between. The length of the CDR3 is 13 residues. Repertoires were generated with immunoSEQ multiplex PCR, while TCRdb's copy carries only in-frame clones and drops some. Among 90,000 to 100,000 clones, approximately 80% were seen once, and the ten largest hold roughly 4%. The rearrangement joins TRBV10-1 to TRBJ2-2; D is unclear. Sequencing was done on a sample of peripheral blood. This receptor was obtained from a man aged 60 to 75 with acute or convalescent COVID-19. In DNA form, the CDR3 reads TGCGCCAGCAGTGGGGCCCACACCGGGGAGCTGTTTTTT. It is translated as CASSGAHTGELFF.